The clone carrying this T cell receptor beta chain has just a few counts. TCRdb passed the 5' RACE reads through MiXCR, listing each CDR3 protein once. In the table there are some 57,000 distinct CDR3 sequences, 10% to 11% of which are singletons. The sample belongs to a study of early T cells in non-severe SARS-CoV-2 infection. This CDR3 spans 14 amino acids. The germline CDR1 and CDR2 sequences are DFQATT and SNEGSKA (reference sequence). V lost 6 bases and J lost 5, with 19 bases in between. This rearrangement joins TRBV20-1 to TRBJ1-2, with D tentatively TRBD1 (5 bases). The specimen was whole blood. This clonotype was obtained from an adult who was a healthcare worker with PCR-confirmed SARS-CoV-2 infection or an uninfected control (not recorded which). CDR3 amino acids: CSADGTPGPYGYTF. The CDR3 bases are TGCAGTGCAGACGGGACTCCTGGGCCTTATGGCTACACCTTC.